These 26 T cell receptor beta chains originate from one sample sequenced in a study of T cell repertoires in cytomegalovirus infection. TCRdb re-analysed the reads in MiXCR, keeping a single row per CDR3 protein. The table has some 170,000 distinct CDR3 sequences, about 18% seen once. Input material: CD8+ T cells from PBMCs. The receptors stem from a human donor in good health (CMV status not recorded). Some clones in this sample may be carry-over from other donors' samples.

V and J are TRBV6-6 and TRBJ1-4, with TRBD1 matching 7 bases. CDR3 length equals 13 residues. V lost 6 bases, J lost 6 bases, and 4 bases stayed unmatched. Germline V lookup: CDR1 MNHNY, CDR2 SVGAGI (reference sequence). CDR3 DNA sequence: TGTGCCAGCAGATGGACAGGAGATGAAAAACTGTTTTTT. This gives the protein CASRWTGDEKLFF.

The chain uses TRBV28 and TRBJ1-1; 7 bases are a match to TRBD1. Germline V lookup: CDR1 MDHEN, CDR2 SYDVKM. The CDR3 extends over 13 amino acids. The trim removed 5 bases at V and 3 bases at J, leaving 3 bases unmatched. Written as DNA, the CDR3 is TGTGCCAGCAGTAAGACAGGGTACACTGAAGCTTTCTTT. Its protein product is CASSKTGYTEAFF.

This chain uses TRBV4-3 with TRBJ2-7, with D uncertain. The CDR3 contains 14 residues. V lost 0 bases and J 3 bases, leaving 9 bases between the germline ends. Per germline, CDR1 LGHNA and CDR2 YSLEER. The CDR3 DNA reads as TGCGCCAGCAGCCAAGATCGTCTGTACTACGAGCAGTACTTC. As protein: CASSQDRLYYEQYF.

V and J are TRBV11-3 and TRBJ2-2, with 7 bases aligning to TRBD2. The CDR3 runs to 18 residues. With V trimmed by 4 bases and J by 5 bases, 16 bases remained unmatched. Germline V CDR1 and CDR2: SGHNT, YENEEA. The CDR3 here is CASSSQLGGLLDTGELFF. For the CDR3, the DNA is TGTGCCAGCAGCTCCCAACTGGGGGGGTTGCTGGATACCGGGGAGCTGTTTTTT.

In its sample, this clonotype was seen a few times. The CDR3 nucleotides read TGTGCCGGACAGGGTTTATCCTACAATGAGCAGTTCTTC. This sequence encodes CAGQGLSYNEQFF. The V call is TRBV12-3 or TRBV12-4, the J call TRBJ2-1, with TRBD1 identical over 8 bases. The CDR3 sequence is 13 residues long. Trimming removed 11 bases from V and 1 base from J; junction bases left unmatched: 4.

This clonotype came up a few times. The rearrangement joins TRBV7-9 to TRBJ2-7; D is possibly TRBD1 (5 bases). With 1 base removed from V and 3 bases from J, the gap between germline ends came to 22 bases. The CDR3 has 18 residues. Germline V CDR1 and CDR2: SEHNR, FQNEAQ (reference sequence). In DNA, the CDR3 is TGTGCCAGCAGCTTAGACCTCACCATCGACAGCGAAGGCTACGAGCAGTACTTC. As protein: CASSLDLTIDSEGYEQYF.

J is TRBJ1-2 and V is TRBV19; 8 positions match TRBD1. This CDR3 has 15 amino acids. J gave up 4 bases and V 4 bases, and 8 bases lay outside the gene matches. From germline, CDR1 is LNHDA and CDR2 SQIVND (reference sequence). Written as DNA, the CDR3 is TGTGCCAGTAGTACCAGGGACAGGAGTGTCTATGGCTACACCTTC. It is translated as CASSTRDRSVYGYTF. Full variable domain (remainder filled in from reference TRBV19 and TRBJ1-2): DGGITQSPKYLFRKEGQNVTLSCEQNLNHDAMYWYRQDPGQGLRLIYYSQIVNDFQKGDIAEGYSVSREKKESFPLTVTSAQKNPTAFYLCASSTRDRSVYGYTFGSGTRLTVV.

This clonotype was picked up many times. V gene TRBV7-8 combines with J gene TRBJ1-5; 8 positions match TRBD1. Per the germline V gene, CDR1 is SGHVS and CDR2 is FQNEAQ. J lost 3 bases, V lost 5 bases, and 6 bases had no gene match. This CDR3 region has 15 residues. CDR3: CASSGNRGTNQPQHF. DNA of the CDR3: TGTGCCAGCAGCGGCAACAGGGGGACCAATCAGCCCCAGCATTTT.

The V and J genes are TRBV4-2 and TRBJ2-6; no firm D call. CDR1 and CDR2 from the germline V gene are LGHNA and YNFKEQ. Trimming removed 1 base at V and 0 bases at J, with 13 bases between. The length of the CDR3 is 18 residues. CDR3 protein: CASSQGQENFSGANVLTF. CDR3 bases: TGTGCCAGCAGCCAAGGGCAGGAAAACTTCTCTGGGGCCAACGTCCTGACTTTC.

This clonotype turned up a few times. The chain links TRBV19 to TRBJ1-1, with a possible D match to TRBD1 (5 bases). Per the germline V gene, CDR1 is LNHDA and CDR2 is SQIVND (reference sequence). This CDR3 is built from 16 residues. V was shortened by 4 bases and J by 0 bases, with 15 bases between the two germline ends. The CDR3 reads CASSKGTGRMNTEAFF. In nucleotides, the CDR3 is TGTGCCAGTAGTAAAGGAACAGGCCGGATGAACACTGAAGCTTTCTTT.

V usage is TRBV27 and J usage is TRBJ2-1; maybe TRBD2 (6 bases). Trimming stripped 6 bases from V and 6 bases from J, with 15 bases between. Germline lookup yields CDR1 MNHEY and CDR2 SMNVEV (reference sequence). The length of the CDR3 is 14 residues. CDR3 in amino acids: CASRLWPSVNEQFF. The CDR3 region has the DNA TGTGCCAGCAGACTTTGGCCTAGCGTCAATGAGCAGTTCTTC.

In its sample, this clonotype was seen many times. The J gene is TRBJ1-1, the V gene TRBV7-6; the D is unclear. CDR1 is SGHVS, CDR2 FNYEAQ, per germline. The ends were cut back, 5 bases at V and 8 bases at J, with 12 bases in the middle. The CDR3 contains 12 residues. CDR3 in DNA: TGTGCCAGCAGCCCATACACAAACGAAGCTTTCTTT. Its protein product is CASSPYTNEAFF.

This clonotype has only a few counts. This chain connects TRBV6-2 or TRBV6-3 to TRBJ1-1; D unclear. Trimming stripped 1 base from V and 8 bases from J, with 11 bases between. This CDR3 region has 13 residues. Germline assignment: CDR1 MNHEY and CDR2 SVGEGT. The CDR3 region is CASSYFSITEAFF. The CDR3 DNA follows: TGTGCCAGCAGTTACTTCAGTATAACAGAAGCTTTCTTT.

This clonotype has a handful of counts. J is TRBJ1-5 and V is TRBV7-2; 8 positions agree with TRBD1. Trimming cost V 4 bases and J 5 bases; bases outside gene matches: 7. The CDR3 length is 15 residues. Germline V lookup: CDR1 SGHTA, CDR2 FQGNSA. The CDR3 DNA follows: TGTGCCAGCAGCTGGTCGGACAGGGTCCATCAGCCCCAGCATTTT. Encoded protein: CASSWSDRVHQPQHF.

There are a few counts of this clonotype. The V gene is TRBV7-9, the J gene TRBJ2-1; D unclear. V was trimmed by 2 bases and J by 13 bases, leaving 6 bases between them. This CDR3 region has 10 residues. The germline V gene has CDR1 SEHNR and CDR2 FQNEAQ (reference sequence). In DNA form, the CDR3 reads TGTGCCAGCAGCTTAAGCTACCAGTTCTTC. It translates to CASSLSYQFF.

The chain links TRBV7-9 to TRBJ1-1, with D maybe TRBD1 (5 bases). Trimming cost V 9 bases and J 6 bases, with 17 bases left between them. The germline CDR1 and CDR2 sequences are SEHNR and FQNEAQ (reference sequence). This CDR3 contains 13 residues. The CDR3 DNA reads as TGTGCCAGTTGGGTGGGGGTCGAGGCTGAAGCTTTCTTT. Amino acids: CASWVGVEAEAFF.

The rearrangement joins TRBV27 to TRBJ2-3; no clear D gene. CDR1 and CDR2 (germline): MNHEY, SMNVEV (reference sequence). The CDR3 is 12 residues long. Trimming removed 6 bases from V and 6 bases from J, with 10 bases in between. CDR3 loop: CASSRGPDTQYF. CDR3 nucleotides: TGTGCCAGCAGCCGAGGCCCGGATACGCAGTATTTT.

This clonotype was picked up a small number of times. An end of the junction differs from the germline gene, which may be a read error. V usage is TRBV7-6 and J usage is TRBJ1-2, with D maybe TRBD1 (5 bases). Germline lookup yields CDR1 SGHVS and CDR2 FNYEAQ. The CDR3 runs to 12 residues. The CDR3: CASSARDPRFGF. The CDR3, as DNA: TGTGCCAGCAGCGCCCGGGACCCACGCTTCGGCTTC.

The J gene is TRBJ1-5, the V gene TRBV3-1, with 11 bases fitting TRBD1. V shed 2 bases, J shed 7 bases, and the junction held 7 bases outside the gene matches. Looked up from germline, CDR1 is LGHDT and CDR2 is YNNKEL (reference sequence). This CDR3 contains 16 residues. Written as DNA, the CDR3 is TGTGCCAGCAGCCAAAATCTGGGACAGGGGGGACAGCCCCAGCATTTT. It translates to CASSQNLGQGGQPQHF.

This chain connects TRBV7-8 to TRBJ2-7; 7 bases match TRBD1. This CDR3 is 13 amino acids long. The germline V gene encodes CDR1 SGHVS and CDR2 FQNEAQ. Losses at the gene ends were 5 bases for V and 3 bases for J; bases not matched to a gene: 4. The CDR3, as DNA: TGTGCCAGCAGCCCGGGACAGAACTACGAGCAGTACTTC. Encoded protein: CASSPGQNYEQYF.

V gene TRBV28 combines with J gene TRBJ1-6; tentative D call: TRBD1 (6 bases). Germline V lookup: CDR1 MDHEN, CDR2 SYDVKM. The V end was cut by 2 bases, the J end by 2 bases, with 13 bases between. The length of the CDR3 is 17 residues. DNA for the CDR3: TGTGCCAGCAGTTTAAACAGGGATAGGGCCTATAATTCACCCCTCCACTTT. It specifies CASSLNRDRAYNSPLHF.

The chain has TRBV19 and TRBJ2-7; D may be TRBD2 (7 bases). With 9 bases removed from V and 5 bases from J, the gap between germline ends came to 14 bases. The CDR3 extends over 12 amino acids. Germline V lookup: CDR1 LNHDA, CDR2 SQIVND (reference sequence). The CDR3, as DNA: TGTGCCAGACCCCGGGGGGCCCACGAGCAGTACTTC. Protein: CARPRGAHEQYF.

This rearrangement joins TRBV4-3 to TRBJ2-1; 12 nucleotides match TRBD2. Germline trimming cut 2 bases from V and 8 bases from J; bases unmatched to any gene: 4. The germline gives CDR1 LGHNA, CDR2 YSLEER. The length of the CDR3 is 15 residues. For the CDR3, the DNA is TGCGCCAGCAGCCAACTAGCGGGGGGGCTCTATGAGCAGTTCTTC. This gives the protein CASSQLAGGLYEQFF.

The rearrangement uses TRBV6-2 or TRBV6-3 and TRBJ2-4; 8 nucleotides align to TRBD2. The CDR3 extends over 16 amino acids. After removal of 4 bases from V and 0 bases from J, the junction contained 5 bases not matched to a gene. Germline V gene sequence: CDR1 MNHEY, CDR2 SVGEGT. The CDR3 region has the DNA TGTGCCAGCAGTTTTAGCGGGGCCCTAGCCAAAAACATTCAGTACTTC. It codes for CASSFSGALAKNIQYF.

This clonotype has only a few counts. The CDR3 nucleotides read TGTGCCACCAGTGACCAGGACAGGGTGAACACCGGGGAGCTGTTTTTT. This gives the protein CATSDQDRVNTGELFF. The chain recombines TRBV24-1 with TRBJ2-2, with 8 bases lining up with TRBD1. Germline CDR1 is KGHDR and CDR2 is SFDVKD. The CDR3 length is 16 residues. After removal of 4 bases from V and 1 base from J, the junction contained 4 bases not matched to a gene.

This clonotype was found a few times. The chain uses TRBV27 and TRBJ2-2; D is perhaps TRBD1 (5 bases). The germline V gene has CDR1 MNHEY and CDR2 SMNVEV (reference sequence). The CDR3 has 16 amino acids. Trimming left V 4 bases short and J 2 bases short, with 14 bases between. The CDR3 DNA reads TGTGCCAGCAGTTCCCGGACACAAGATAACACCGGGGAGCTGTTTTTT. Protein product: CASSSRTQDNTGELFF.